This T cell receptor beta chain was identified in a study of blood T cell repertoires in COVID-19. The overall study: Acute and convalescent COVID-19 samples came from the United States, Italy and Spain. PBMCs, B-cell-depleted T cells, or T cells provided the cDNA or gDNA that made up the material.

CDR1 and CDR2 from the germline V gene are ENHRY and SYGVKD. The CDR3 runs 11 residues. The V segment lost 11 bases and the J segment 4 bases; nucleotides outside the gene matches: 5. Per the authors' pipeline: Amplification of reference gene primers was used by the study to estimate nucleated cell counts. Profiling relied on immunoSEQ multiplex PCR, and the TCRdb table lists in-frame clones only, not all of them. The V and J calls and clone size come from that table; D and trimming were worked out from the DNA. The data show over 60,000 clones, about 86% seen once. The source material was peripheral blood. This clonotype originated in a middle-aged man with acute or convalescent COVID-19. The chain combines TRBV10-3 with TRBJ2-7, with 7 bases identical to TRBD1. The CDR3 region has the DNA TGTGCCGCGACAGGGAAGTACGAGCAGTACTTC. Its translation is CAATGKYEQYF.